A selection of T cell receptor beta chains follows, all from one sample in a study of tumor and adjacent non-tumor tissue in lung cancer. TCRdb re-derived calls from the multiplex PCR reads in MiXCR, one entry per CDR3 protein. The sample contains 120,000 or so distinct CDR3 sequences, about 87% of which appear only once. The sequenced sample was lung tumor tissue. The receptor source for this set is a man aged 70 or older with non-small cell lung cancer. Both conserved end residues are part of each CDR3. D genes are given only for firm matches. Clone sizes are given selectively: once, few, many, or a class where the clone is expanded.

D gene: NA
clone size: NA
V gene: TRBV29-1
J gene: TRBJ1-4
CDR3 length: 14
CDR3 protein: CSVFRATTNGKLFF
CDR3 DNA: TGTAGCGTATTCAGGGCAACAACTAATGGAAAACTGTTTTTT

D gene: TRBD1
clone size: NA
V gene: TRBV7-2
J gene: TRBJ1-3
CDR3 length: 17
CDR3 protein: CASSPTGVLLTGNTIYF
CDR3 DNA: TGTGCCAGTAGCCCCACAGGGGTCTTACTGACTGGAAACACCATATATTTT

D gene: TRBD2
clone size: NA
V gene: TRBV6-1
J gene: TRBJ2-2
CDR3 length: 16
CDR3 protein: CASSSSGRVTTGEMFF
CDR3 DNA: TGTGCCAGCAGTTCTAGCGGGAGGGTAACCACCGGGGAGATGTTTTTT

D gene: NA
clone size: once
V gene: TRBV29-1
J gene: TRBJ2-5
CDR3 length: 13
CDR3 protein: CIVAHRFQGTQYF
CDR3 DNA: TGCATCGTGGCCCACCGGTTCCAAGGGACCCAGTACTTC

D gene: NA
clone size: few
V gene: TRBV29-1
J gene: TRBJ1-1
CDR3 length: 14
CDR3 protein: CSVFGQGTKTEAIF
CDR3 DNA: NA

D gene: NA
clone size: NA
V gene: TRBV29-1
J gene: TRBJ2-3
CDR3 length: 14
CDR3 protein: CSAEGIGNTDTQFF
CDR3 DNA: TGCAGCGCTGAGGGTATTGGGAACACAGATACGCAATTTTTT

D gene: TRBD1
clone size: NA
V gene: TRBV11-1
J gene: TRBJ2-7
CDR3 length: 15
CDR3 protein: CANSLSGQGACEQYF
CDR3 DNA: TGTGCCAACAGCCTATCGGGACAGGGGGCCTGCGAGCAGTATTTC

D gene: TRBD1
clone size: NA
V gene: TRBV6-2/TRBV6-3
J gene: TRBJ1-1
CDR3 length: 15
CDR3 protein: CASSTRQGTDTEVFF
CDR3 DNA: TGTGCCAGCAGTACGAGACAGGGGACGGACACTGAAGTTTTTTTT

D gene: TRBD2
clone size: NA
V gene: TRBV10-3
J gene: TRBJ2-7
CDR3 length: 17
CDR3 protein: CTIRRTNGRASSYEQYF
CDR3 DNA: TGTACCATCAGGAGGACTAACGGGAGGGCTTCATCGTACGAGCAGTACTTC

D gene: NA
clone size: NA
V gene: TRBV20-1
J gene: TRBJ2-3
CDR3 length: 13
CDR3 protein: CSAPPSASDTQYF
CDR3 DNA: TGCAGTGCCCCCCCTAGCGCCTCAGATACGCAGTATTTT

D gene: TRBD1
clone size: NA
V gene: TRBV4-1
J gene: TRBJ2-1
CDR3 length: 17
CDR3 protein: CACSHSSGTGVYNEHFF
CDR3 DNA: TGCGCCTGCAGCCATTCCTCCGGGACAGGGGTCTACAATGAGCACTTCTTC

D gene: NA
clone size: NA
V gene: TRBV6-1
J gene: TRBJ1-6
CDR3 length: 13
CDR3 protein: CASRGEAYLPLHF
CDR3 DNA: TGTGCCAGCCGTGGAGAGGCGTATTTACCCCTCCACTTT

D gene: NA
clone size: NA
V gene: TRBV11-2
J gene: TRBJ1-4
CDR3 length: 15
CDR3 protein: CGRRRSGTSNEKLFF
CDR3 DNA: TGTGGCAGGAGGAGAAGTGGGACAAGTAATGAAAAACTGTTTTTT

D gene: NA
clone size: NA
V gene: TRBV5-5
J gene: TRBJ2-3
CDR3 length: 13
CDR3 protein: CASSLPGMDTLYF
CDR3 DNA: TGTGCTAGCAGCTTGCCAGGGATGGATACGCTGTATTTT

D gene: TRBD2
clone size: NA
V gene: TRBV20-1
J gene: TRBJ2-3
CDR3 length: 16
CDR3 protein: CSASASGGPSTDTQYF
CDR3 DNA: TGCAGTGCTAGTGCTAGCGGGGGCCCTAGCACAGATACGCAGTATTTT

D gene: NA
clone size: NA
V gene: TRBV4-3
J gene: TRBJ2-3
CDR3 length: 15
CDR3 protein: CASSQDDRVQIRSIF
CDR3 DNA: NA

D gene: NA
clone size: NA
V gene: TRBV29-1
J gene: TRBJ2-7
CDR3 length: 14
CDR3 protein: CSVKWAGSSYEQYF
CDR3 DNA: TGCAGCGTTAAATGGGCAGGGAGCTCCTACGAGCAATACTTC

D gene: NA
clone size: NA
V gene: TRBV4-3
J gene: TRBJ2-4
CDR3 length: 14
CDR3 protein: CASSHTGAENIQYF
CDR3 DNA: TGCGCCAGCAGCCATACAGGAGCCGAAAACATTCAGTACTTC

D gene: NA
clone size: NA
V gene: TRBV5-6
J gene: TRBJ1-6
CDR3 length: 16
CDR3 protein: CASSLGDSSYNSPLHF
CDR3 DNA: TGTGCCAGCAGCTTAGGGGATAGCTCCTATAATTCACCCCTCCACTTT

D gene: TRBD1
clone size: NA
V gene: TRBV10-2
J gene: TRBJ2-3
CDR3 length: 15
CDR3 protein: CASSDPGQDIDTQYF
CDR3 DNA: TGCGCCAGCAGTGATCCGGGACAGGACATAGATACGCAGTATTTT

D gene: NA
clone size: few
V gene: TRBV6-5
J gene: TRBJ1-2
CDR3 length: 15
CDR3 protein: CANSAIGMGDYGYTF
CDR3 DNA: TGTGCCAACAGTGCTATAGGGATGGGCGATTATGGCTACACCTTC

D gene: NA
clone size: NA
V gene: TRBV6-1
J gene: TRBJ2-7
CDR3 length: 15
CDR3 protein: CASSDLGAATYERYF
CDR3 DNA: TGTGCCAGCAGTGATCTCGGGGCAGCGACCTACGAGCGGTACTTC

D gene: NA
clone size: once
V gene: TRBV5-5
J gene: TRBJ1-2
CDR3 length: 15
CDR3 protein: CASNLGARDLYAYTF
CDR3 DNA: TGTGCCAGTAACTTAGGGGCCCGCGACCTCTATGCTTACACCTTC

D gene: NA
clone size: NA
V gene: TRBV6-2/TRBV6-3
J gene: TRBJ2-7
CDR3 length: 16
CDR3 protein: CASADDGSVRHYEQYF
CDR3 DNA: TGTGCCAGCGCCGACGACGGTAGCGTGAGACACTACGAGCAGTACTTC

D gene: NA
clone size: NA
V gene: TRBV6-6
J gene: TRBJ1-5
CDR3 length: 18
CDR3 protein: CASSYFGWGHDNNQPQHF
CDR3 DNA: TGTGCCAGCAGTTACTTCGGGTGGGGACATGATAACAATCAGCCCCAGCATTTT

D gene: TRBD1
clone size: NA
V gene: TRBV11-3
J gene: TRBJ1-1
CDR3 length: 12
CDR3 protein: CASSDRVCKVFF
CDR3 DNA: TGTGCCAGCAGCGACAGGGTGTGTAAAGTTTTCTTT

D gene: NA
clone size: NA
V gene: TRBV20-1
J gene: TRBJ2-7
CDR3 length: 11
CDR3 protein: CSASTISEQYF
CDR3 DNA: TGCAGTGCTAGTACTATCTCCGAGCAGTACTTC

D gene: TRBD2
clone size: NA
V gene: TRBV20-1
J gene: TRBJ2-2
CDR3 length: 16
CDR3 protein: CSARDEREGRTGELFF
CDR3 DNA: TGCAGTGCTAGAGATGAACGGGAGGGCCGCACCGGGGAGCTGTTTTTT

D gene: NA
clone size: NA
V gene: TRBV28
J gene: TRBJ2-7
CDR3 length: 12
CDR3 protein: CASSLRRYEVYF
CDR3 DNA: TGTGCCAGCAGCCTCCGTCGGTACGAGGTGTACTTC

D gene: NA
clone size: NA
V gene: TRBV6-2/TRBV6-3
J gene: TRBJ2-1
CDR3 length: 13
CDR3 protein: CASNRGRYNEQFF
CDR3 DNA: TGTGCCAGCAATAGAGGCCGTTATAATGAGCAGTTCTTC

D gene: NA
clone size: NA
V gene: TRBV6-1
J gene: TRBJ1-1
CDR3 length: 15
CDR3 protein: CASSENSLTIIEAFF
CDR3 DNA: TGTGCCAGCAGTGAAAACAGCCTGACGATCATTGAAGCTTTCTTT

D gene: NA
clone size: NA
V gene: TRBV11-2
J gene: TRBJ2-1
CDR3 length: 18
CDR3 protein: CARSLHVRDWAPYDEQFF
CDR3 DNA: TGTGCCAGAAGCTTACATGTGCGGGACTGGGCCCCCTACGATGAACAGTTCTTC

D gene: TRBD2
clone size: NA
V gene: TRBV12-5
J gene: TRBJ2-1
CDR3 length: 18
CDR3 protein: CASGLEPSGLAGVGEQYF
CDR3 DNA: TGTGCTAGTGGTTTGGAACCCTCGGGACTAGCGGGAGTCGGGGAACAATACTTC

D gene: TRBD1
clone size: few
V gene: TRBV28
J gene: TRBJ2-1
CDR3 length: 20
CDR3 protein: CAGSYPLRTGDRANYNEQFF
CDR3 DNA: TGTGCCGGCAGTTACCCCCTCAGGACTGGGGACAGGGCGAACTACAATGAGCAGTTCTTC

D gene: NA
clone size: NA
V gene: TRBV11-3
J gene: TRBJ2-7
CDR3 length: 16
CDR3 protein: CDSSSTGKTGSDEQYF
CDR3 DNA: TGTGACAGCAGTTCCACCGGTAAGACAGGAAGTGACGAACAGTACTTC

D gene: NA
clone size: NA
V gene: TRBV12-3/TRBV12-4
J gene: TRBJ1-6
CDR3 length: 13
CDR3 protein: CASSPDSVSPLHF
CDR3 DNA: TGTGCCAGCAGTCCGGACTCAGTGTCACCCCTCCACTTT

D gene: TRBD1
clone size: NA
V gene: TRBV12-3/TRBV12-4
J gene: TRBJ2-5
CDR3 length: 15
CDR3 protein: CASSIGQGLQQTQYF
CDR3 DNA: TGTGCCAGCAGTATCGGACAGGGCCTACAACAGACCCAGTACTTC

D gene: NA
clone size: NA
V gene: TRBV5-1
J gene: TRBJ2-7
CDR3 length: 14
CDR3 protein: CASSLGGAYKEQYF
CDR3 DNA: TGCGCCAGCAGCTTGGGGGGGGCCTACAAAGAGCAGTACTTC

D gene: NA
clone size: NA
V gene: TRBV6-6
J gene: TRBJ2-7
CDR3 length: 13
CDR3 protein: CASNYSRGYEQNF
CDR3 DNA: TGTGCCAGCAATTACTCACGGGGTTACGAGCAGAACTTC

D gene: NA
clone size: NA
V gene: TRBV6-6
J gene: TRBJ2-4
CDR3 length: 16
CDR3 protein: CASSGEQGFVKNIQYF
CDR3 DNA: TGTGCCAGCAGTGGCGAGCAGGGATTCGTCAAAAATATTCAGTACTTC

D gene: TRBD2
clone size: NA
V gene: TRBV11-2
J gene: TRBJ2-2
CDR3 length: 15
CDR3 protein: CGSSPLAGGTGKLFF
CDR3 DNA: TGTGGCAGTAGCCCCCTAGCGGGGGGGACCGGGAAGCTGTTTTTT

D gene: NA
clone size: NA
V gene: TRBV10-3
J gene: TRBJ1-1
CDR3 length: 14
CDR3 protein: CVISESEVKTEAFF
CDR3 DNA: TGTGTCATCAGTGAGTCAGAAGTAAAGACTGAAGCTTTCTTT

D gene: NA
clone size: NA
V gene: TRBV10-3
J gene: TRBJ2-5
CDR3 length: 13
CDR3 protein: CATAWGALETQYF
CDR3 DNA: TGTGCCACCGCTTGGGGGGCCTTGGAGACCCAGTACTTC

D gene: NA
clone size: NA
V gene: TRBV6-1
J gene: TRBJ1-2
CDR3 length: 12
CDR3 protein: CASRHRDYIYTF
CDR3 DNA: TGTGCCAGCAGACACAGGGACTATATCTACACCTTC

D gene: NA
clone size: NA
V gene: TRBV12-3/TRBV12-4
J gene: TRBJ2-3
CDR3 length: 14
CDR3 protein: CASSLAQPNSRQYF
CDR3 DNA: TGTGCTAGCAGTTTGGCCCAACCCAATTCGAGGCAGTATTTT

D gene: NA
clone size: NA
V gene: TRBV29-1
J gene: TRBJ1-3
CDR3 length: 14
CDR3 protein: CCVELVHSGNTIYF
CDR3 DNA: TGCTGCGTTGAATTGGTTCACTCTGGAAACACCATATATTTT

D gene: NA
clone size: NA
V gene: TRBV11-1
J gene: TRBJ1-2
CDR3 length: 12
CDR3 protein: CASCLYRYGYTF
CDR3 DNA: TGTGCCAGCTGCTTATACAGATATGGATATACCTTC